The next 29 T cell receptor beta chains were all read from a single sample in a study of shared clonotypes between healthy human individuals. Libraries were prepared by immunoSEQ multiplex PCR; TCRdb keeps only in-frame clonotypes and omits some of them. The table includes 2 million to 2.5 million clones, around 90% detected once. Sample: naive CD4+ T cells from PBMCs. The subset was: CD45RA+ positively selected. The receptors were sampled from a man aged 18 to 35 in good health. Some clones in this sample may be carry-over from other donors' samples.

The table lists this clone with a few counts. J is TRBJ1-5 and V is TRBV4-1; 7 bases are shared with TRBD1. The CDR3 has 20 residues. Per the germline V gene, CDR1 is MGHRA and CDR2 is YSYEKL. Unmatched junction bases numbered 25, after V lost 4 bases and J lost 7 bases. The CDR3 reads CASSLGTVEMASRFFQPQHF. In DNA, the CDR3 is TGCGCCAGCAGCCTGGGGACAGTGGAGATGGCGAGCAGATTCTTCCAGCCCCAGCATTTT.

Turning to this clone: The sample contains more than one DNA sequence encoding this CDR3. J is TRBJ2-1 and V is TRBV5-1; TRBD2 matches at 7 bases. Germline loops: CDR1 SGHRS, CDR2 YFSETQ. The CDR3 sequence is 15 residues long. The trim removed 0 bases at V and 2 bases at J, leaving 2 bases unmatched. DNA for the CDR3: TGCGCCAGCAGCTTGGAGGGAGGGACCTACAATGAGCAGTTCTTC. Translating gives CASSLEGGTYNEQFF.

This clone showed up just once. The chain is built from TRBV4-1 and TRBJ2-1; tentatively, D is TRBD1 (5 bases). The CDR3 contains 16 residues. V was clipped by 1 base and J by 6 bases, with 16 bases between them. Per germline, CDR1 MGHRA and CDR2 YSYEKL. The CDR3 loop reads CASSQGGLTTFNEQFF. The CDR3 DNA follows: TGCGCCAGCAGCCAAGGGGGCCTTACCACCTTCAATGAGCAGTTCTTC.

The rearrangement joins TRBV29-1 to TRBJ2-5; D is unclear. The CDR3 has 12 amino acids. V lost 3 bases and J lost 5, with 10 bases in between. Per the germline V gene, CDR1 is SQVTM and CDR2 is ANQGSEA. CDR3 sequence: CSVDQTSETQYF. The CDR3 DNA is TGCAGCGTTGATCAAACCTCCGAGACCCAGTACTTC.

This clone was detected once. The chain has TRBV27 and TRBJ1-1; TRBD1 aligns across 10 bases. The CDR3 is made up of 13 amino acids. The junction had 4 bases not matched to a gene; V was cut back by 9 bases and J by 3 bases. CDR1 and CDR2 (germline): MNHEY, SMNVEV (reference sequence). DNA for the CDR3: TGTGCCAGACGACAGGGGGCCTACACTGAAGCTTTCTTT. Protein: CARRQGAYTEAFF.

The CDR3 bases are TGTGCCAGTAGTCTCGGGACTCTTGCGATTGTGGATGAGCAGTTCTTC. Amino acids: CASSLGTLAIVDEQFF. The genes are TRBV19 and TRBJ2-1, with D possibly TRBD2 on 6 matching bases. The germline CDR1 and CDR2 sequences are LNHDA and SQIVND (reference sequence). The CDR3 has 16 amino acids. Between the trimmed V and J ends, which lost 5 bases and 8 bases, there was a span of 22 bases.

CDR3: CASSSSTPDTQYF. CDR3 DNA: TGTGCCAGCAGCTCCTCGACCCCAGATACGCAGTATTTT. The chain is built from TRBV11-2 and TRBJ2-3; D remains ambiguous. Per the germline V gene, CDR1 is SGHAT and CDR2 is FQNNGV. CDR3 size: 13 residues. Deletions cut 4 bases from V and 4 bases from J, with 9 bases between.

The chain carries TRBV2 and TRBJ2-7; no firm D call. Germline V gene sequence: CDR1 SNHLY, CDR2 FYNNEI. Trimming stripped 11 bases from V and 5 bases from J, with 13 bases between. The CDR3 runs to 11 residues. As DNA, the CDR3 is TGTGCCGGTAGGGCGGAGAACGAGCAGTACTTC. This encodes CAGRAENEQYF.

V gene TRBV18 combines with J gene TRBJ2-7; D is possibly TRBD1 (6 bases). Germline CDR1 KGHSH, CDR2 LQKENI. This CDR3 is built from 15 residues. Trimming removed 1 base from V and 3 bases from J, with 13 bases in between. The CDR3 loop reads CASSPQSGAYYEQYF. The CDR3 DNA reads as TGTGCCAGCTCACCACAGTCAGGGGCCTACTACGAGCAGTACTTC.

This chain connects TRBV4-1 to TRBJ1-5; D ambiguous. Germline V gene data show CDR1 as MGHRA and CDR2 as YSYEKL. The CDR3 consists of 14 residues. Trimming stripped 0 bases from V and 3 bases from J, with 6 bases between. The CDR3 DNA sequence: TGCGCCAGCAGCCAAGAACAGTTCAATCAGCCCCAGCATTTT. Protein sequence: CASSQEQFNQPQHF.

The chain is built from TRBV7-3 and TRBJ2-3, with TRBD2 identical over 10 bases. This CDR3 contains 16 residues. The germline gives CDR1 SGHTA, CDR2 FQGTGA. J gave up 4 bases and V 5 bases, and 9 bases lay outside the gene matches. This chain's CDR3 is CASSRLSGREADTQYF. The CDR3 region has the DNA TGTGCCAGCAGCCGGTTGAGCGGGAGGGAAGCAGATACGCAGTATTTT.

The chain carries TRBV5-1 and TRBJ2-5, with 16 nucleotides matching TRBD2. The CDR3 covers 18 residues. Looked up from germline, CDR1 is SGHRS and CDR2 is YFSETQ. V shed 4 bases and J 5 bases; nucleotides not matched to a gene: 11. This chain's CDR3 is CASSRAGLAGGPLETQYF. Written as DNA, the CDR3 is TGCGCCAGCAGCAGGGCGGGACTAGCGGGAGGGCCTTTGGAGACCCAGTACTTC. The entire variable domain, with the rest obtained from reference TRBV5-1 and TRBJ2-5, is as follows: KAGVTQTPRYLIKTRGQQVTLSCSPISGHRSVSWYQQTPGQGLQFLFEYFSETQRNKGNFPGRFSGRQFSNSRSEMNVSTLELGDSALYLCASSRAGLAGGPLETQYFGPGTRLLVL.

The CDR3 nucleotides read TGCGCCAGCAGCCCCGGAGGGAGGGGAGTAGGCTACAATGAGCAGTTCTTC. It is translated as CASSPGGRGVGYNEQFF. The V and J genes are TRBV4-1 and TRBJ2-1; 7 nucleotides match TRBD2. Germline CDR1 MGHRA, CDR2 YSYEKL. V dropped 4 bases and J dropped 3; count of bases not matched to a gene: 12. The CDR3 covers 17 residues.

V and J are TRBV15 and TRBJ1-3; no definite D call. The CDR3 extends over 14 amino acids. Germline V gives CDR1 LNHNV, CDR2 YYDKDF (reference sequence). With 9 bases removed from V and 0 bases from J, the gap between germline ends came to 12 bases. The CDR3 here is CATTNRNSGNTIYF. CDR3 in DNA: TGTGCCACGACAAATCGGAACTCTGGAAACACCATATATTTT.

The chain is built from TRBV19 and TRBJ2-3; D is undetermined. The germline V gene has CDR1 LNHDA and CDR2 SQIVND (reference sequence). This CDR3 comprises 15 residues. Between the trimmed V and J ends, which lost 3 bases and 0 bases, there was a span of 10 bases. DNA of the CDR3: TGTGCCAGTAGTATGGGTCAGTCGAGCACAGATACGCAGTATTTT. As protein: CASSMGQSSTDTQYF. Drawing the rest from reference TRBV19 and TRBJ2-3, the complete variable domain is DGGITQSPKYLFRKEGQNVTLSCEQNLNHDAMYWYRQDPGQGLRLIYYSQIVNDFQKGDIAEGYSVSREKKESFPLTVTSAQKNPTAFYLCASSMGQSSTDTQYFGPGTRLTVL.

V and J are TRBV28 and TRBJ2-1, with 15 bases fitting TRBD2. From germline, CDR1 is MDHEN and CDR2 SYDVKM. J gave up 14 bases and V 4 bases, and 3 bases lay outside the gene matches. This CDR3 has 13 residues. CDR3 coding DNA: TGTGCCAGCAGTTCGGGACTAGCGGGAGGAAAGTTCTTC. Translation: CASSSGLAGGKFF.

The V and J genes are TRBV5-4 and TRBJ1-1; TRBD1 is a possible D gene (6 bases). This CDR3 is 14 amino acids long. Trimming took off 5 bases at V and 2 bases at J, with 13 bases between the two ends. In germline, CDR1 is SGHNT, CDR2 YYREEE (reference sequence). The CDR3 here is CASRFRGGNTEAFF. The CDR3, as DNA: TGTGCCAGCAGATTCCGGGGGGGCAACACTGAAGCTTTCTTT.

This clone was detected only once. The chain carries TRBV11-2 and TRBJ2-1; 8 bases are shared with TRBD2. CDR1 is SGHAT and CDR2 is FQNNGV in the germline V gene. The CDR3 sequence is 17 residues long. The V segment lost 0 bases and the J segment 6 bases; nucleotides outside the gene matches: 10. CDR3 in amino acids: CASSLDSVRGRRNEQFF. For the CDR3, the DNA is TGTGCCAGCAGCTTAGATTCAGTTCGCGGGAGGCGCAATGAGCAGTTCTTC.

V and J are TRBV10-1 and TRBJ2-2; D unresolved. Germline V gene data show CDR1 as WNHNN and CDR2 as SYGVQD (reference sequence). This CDR3 is 15 amino acids long. Trimming pared 3 bases from V and 0 bases from J, leaving 8 bases between. The CDR3 DNA is TGCGCCAGCAGTGATGGCCGGGCGAACACCGGGGAGCTGTTTTTT. Its protein product is CASSDGRANTGELFF.

As regards this clone: Other DNA sequences in this specimen translate into the identical CDR3. The gene calls are TRBV28 and TRBJ2-6; the D gene is possibly TRBD1 (6 bases). Per the germline V gene, CDR1 is MDHEN and CDR2 is SYDVKM. CDR3 length: 15 amino acids. The germline V and J ends were trimmed by 4 bases and 4 bases, with 11 bases remaining between them. CDR3 in amino acids: CASSSPGAGANVLTF. CDR3 coding DNA: TGTGCCAGCAGTTCGCCAGGGGCCGGGGCCAACGTCCTGACTTTC.

The chain links TRBV10-3 to TRBJ2-7; D is ambiguous. This CDR3 spans 12 amino acids. The V end lost 3 bases, the J end lost 4 bases, and 7 bases lay between the germline ends. Germline V lookup: CDR1 ENHRY, CDR2 SYGVKD. Here the CDR3 reads CAISEWRYEQYF. The CDR3 DNA reads as TGTGCCATCAGTGAATGGAGATACGAGCAGTACTTC.

The chain uses TRBV11-2 and TRBJ2-7, with D uncertain. The V end was cut by 4 bases, the J end by 5 bases, with 12 bases between. Germline loops: CDR1 SGHAT, CDR2 FQNNGV. The CDR3 is made up of 13 amino acids. CDR3: CASSSIEKNEQYF. The CDR3 DNA sequence: TGTGCCAGCAGCTCTATCGAGAAAAACGAGCAGTACTTC.

The genes are TRBV7-6 and TRBJ2-1; 12 positions agree with TRBD2. Germline loops: CDR1 SGHVS, CDR2 FNYEAQ. J lost 4 bases, V lost 5 bases, and 3 bases had no gene match. This CDR3 has 15 amino acids. The CDR3 DNA follows: TGTGCCAGCAGCCTGGGGACTAGCGGGTACAATGAGCAGTTCTTC. Translation: CASSLGTSGYNEQFF.

This chain links TRBV6-1 with TRBJ1-2; the match to TRBD1 covers 7 bases. The CDR3 spans 13 residues. The germline V gene encodes CDR1 MNHNS and CDR2 SASEGT. V was clipped by 5 bases and J by 5 bases; unmatched bases: 5. In nucleotides, the CDR3 is TGTGCCAGCAGTCGACCAGGGGGGTATGGCTACACCTTC. Translated, it gives CASSRPGGYGYTF.

The chain has TRBV5-1 and TRBJ2-5; D not certain. The germline V and J ends were trimmed by 0 bases and 10 bases, with 13 bases remaining between them. Germline CDR1 reads SGHRS; CDR2 reads YFSETQ. CDR3 size: 13 residues. The CDR3 nucleotides are TGCGCCAGCAGCTTGGGGGGTCCGAGTGACCAGTACTTC. As protein: CASSLGGPSDQYF.

The chain employs TRBV7-8 and TRBJ1-5, with D perhaps matching TRBD1 (5 bases). The CDR3 is made up of 13 amino acids. With 5 bases removed from V and 6 bases from J, the gap between germline ends came to 11 bases. Germline V gene sequence: CDR1 SGHVS, CDR2 FQNEAQ. The CDR3 region has the DNA TGTGCCAGCAGCCTCCAGGGAAGTCAGCCCCAGCATTTT. It is translated as CASSLQGSQPQHF.

The V call is TRBV28, the J call TRBJ1-2; 7 bases agree with TRBD1. The CDR3 contains 14 residues. The junction had 8 bases not matched to a gene; V was cut back by 7 bases and J by 3 bases. Germline V gene data show CDR1 as MDHEN and CDR2 as SYDVKM. The CDR3 DNA reads as TGTGCCAGCACCCCCCCAACAGGGGACTATGGCTACACCTTC. This encodes CASTPPTGDYGYTF.

The chain recombines TRBV28 with TRBJ1-4, with TRBD1 identical over 8 bases. Germline V gene lookup returns CDR1 MDHEN and CDR2 SYDVKM. The ends lost 5 bases at V and 0 bases at J; junction bases unmatched: 5. This CDR3 comprises 16 residues. CDR3 nucleotide sequence: TGTGCCAGCAGTCGGGAACAGGGGGCAACTAATGAAAAACTGTTTTTT. Translation: CASSREQGATNEKLFF.

V usage is TRBV6-1 and J usage is TRBJ2-7, with 10 bases aligning to TRBD2. Per the germline V gene, CDR1 is MNHNS and CDR2 is SASEGT. This CDR3 region has 14 residues. V lost 7 bases to trimming and J lost 2 bases; unmatched junction nucleotides: 5. The CDR3 DNA follows: TGTGCCAGCACCACTAGCGGGATCACCTACGAGCAGTACTTC. Amino acid sequence: CASTTSGITYEQYF.